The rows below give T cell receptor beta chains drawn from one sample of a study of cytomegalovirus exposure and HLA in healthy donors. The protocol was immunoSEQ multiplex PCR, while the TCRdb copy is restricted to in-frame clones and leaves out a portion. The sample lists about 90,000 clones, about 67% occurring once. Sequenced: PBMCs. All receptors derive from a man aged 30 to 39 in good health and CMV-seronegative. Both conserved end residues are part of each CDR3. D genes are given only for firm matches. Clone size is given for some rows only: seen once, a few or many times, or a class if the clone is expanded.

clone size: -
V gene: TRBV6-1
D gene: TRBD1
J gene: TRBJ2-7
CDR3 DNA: TGTGCCAGCAGTGTCGGGACAGGGGTTTACGAGCAGTACTTC
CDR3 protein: CASSVGTGVYEQYF

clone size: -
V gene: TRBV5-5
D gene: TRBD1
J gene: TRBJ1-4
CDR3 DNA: TGTGCCAGCAGCTTCACCAGGGGGTTCGGTAATGAAAAACTGTTTTTT
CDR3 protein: CASSFTRGFGNEKLFF

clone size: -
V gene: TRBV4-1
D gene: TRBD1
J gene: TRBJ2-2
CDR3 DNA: TGCGCCAGCAGAACTAATACAGGGGGAAGGGACGGGGAGCTGTTTTTT
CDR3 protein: CASRTNTGGRDGELFF

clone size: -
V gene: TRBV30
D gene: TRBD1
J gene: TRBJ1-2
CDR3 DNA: TGTGCCTGGAGTGATGACAGGGCAGGAGTCTCTGGCTACACCTTC
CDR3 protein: CAWSDDRAGVSGYTF

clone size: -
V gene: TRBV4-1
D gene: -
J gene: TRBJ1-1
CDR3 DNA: TGCGCCAGCAGCCAAGATAAGGGGCAGATGAACACTGAAGCTTTCTTT
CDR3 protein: CASSQDKGQMNTEAFF

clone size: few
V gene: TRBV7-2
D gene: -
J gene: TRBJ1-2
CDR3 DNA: TGTGCCAGCAGCTTAAGACAGAGGGGCTACACCTTC
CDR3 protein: CASSLRQRGYTF

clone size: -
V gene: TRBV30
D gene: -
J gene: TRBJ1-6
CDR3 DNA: TGTGCCTGGAGTAGGGTCGACAGAAATTCACCCCTCCACTTT
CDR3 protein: CAWSRVDRNSPLHF

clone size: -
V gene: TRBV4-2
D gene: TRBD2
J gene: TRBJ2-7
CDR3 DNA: TGTGCCAGCAGCCCTAGCGGGATCTCTTCCTACGAGCAGTACTTC
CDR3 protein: CASSPSGISSYEQYF

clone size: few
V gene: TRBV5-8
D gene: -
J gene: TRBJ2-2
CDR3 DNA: TGTGCCAGCAGCTCGGGACTCCGGAACACCGGGGAGCTGTTTTTT
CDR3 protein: CASSSGLRNTGELFF

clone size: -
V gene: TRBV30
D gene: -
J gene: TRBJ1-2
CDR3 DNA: TGTGCCTGGAGGGGGGGGAGTTCGGAGTATGGCTACACCTTC
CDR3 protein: CAWRGGSSEYGYTF

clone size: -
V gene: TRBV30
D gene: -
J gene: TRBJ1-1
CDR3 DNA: TGTGCCTGGAGTGGTACAGGGAGCGGCACTGAAGCTTTCTTT
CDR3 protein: CAWSGTGSGTEAFF

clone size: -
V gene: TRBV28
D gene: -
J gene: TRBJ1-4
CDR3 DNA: TGTGCCAGCACCTCGATAAAACGGAGCTTTAATGAAAAACTGTTTTTT
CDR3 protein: CASTSIKRSFNEKLFF

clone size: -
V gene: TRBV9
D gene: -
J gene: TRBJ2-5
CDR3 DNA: TGTGCCAGCAGCGTAGCCCAGGGGGGAGAGACCCAGTACTTC
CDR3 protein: CASSVAQGGETQYF

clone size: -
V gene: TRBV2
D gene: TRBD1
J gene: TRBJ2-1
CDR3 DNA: TGTGCCAGCAGGCTCCAGGGGGTCGGTGAGCAGTTCTTC
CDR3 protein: CASRLQGVGEQFF

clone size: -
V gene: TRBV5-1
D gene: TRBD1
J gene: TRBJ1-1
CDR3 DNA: TGCGCCAGCAGCACAACAGGGGGCGAGGGCACTGAAGCTTTCTTT
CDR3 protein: CASSTTGGEGTEAFF

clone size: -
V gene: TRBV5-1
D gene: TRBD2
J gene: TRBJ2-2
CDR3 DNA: TGCGCCAGCAGCCCGGGACTAGCGGGGATTTCCGGGGAGCTGTTTTTT
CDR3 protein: CASSPGLAGISGELFF

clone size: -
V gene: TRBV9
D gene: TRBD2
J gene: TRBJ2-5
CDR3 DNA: TGTGCCAGCAGCGTAGCGGGAGGAGAGACCCAGTACTTC
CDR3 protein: CASSVAGGETQYF

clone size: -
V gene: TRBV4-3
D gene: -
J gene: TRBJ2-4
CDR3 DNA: TGCGCCAGCAGCCAAGTCGACACAAACATTCAGTACTTC
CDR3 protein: CASSQVDTNIQYF

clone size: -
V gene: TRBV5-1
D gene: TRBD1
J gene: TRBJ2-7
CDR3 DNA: TGCGCCAGCAGCGGGGGTCGACAGGGGGCTAGCTCCTACGAGCAGTACTTC
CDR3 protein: CASSGGRQGASSYEQYF

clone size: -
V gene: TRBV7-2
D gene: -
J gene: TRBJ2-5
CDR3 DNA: TGTGCCAGCAGCTCCGGGTCGGGTCGCCAAGAGACCCAGTACTTC
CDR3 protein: CASSSGSGRQETQYF

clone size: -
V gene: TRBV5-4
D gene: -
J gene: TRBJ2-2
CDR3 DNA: TGTGCCAGCAGCCGGACCCGACTAGACACCGGGGAGCTGTTTTTT
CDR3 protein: CASSRTRLDTGELFF

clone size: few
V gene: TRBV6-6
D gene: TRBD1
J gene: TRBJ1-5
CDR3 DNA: TGTGCCAGCACTTCTGGACAGGCGAGGGATCAGCCCCAGCATTTT
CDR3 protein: CASTSGQARDQPQHF

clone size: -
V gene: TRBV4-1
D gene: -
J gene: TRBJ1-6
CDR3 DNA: TGCGCCAGCAGCGGTTCGGGGGTAGCGGATTCACCCCTCCACTTT
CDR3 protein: CASSGSGVADSPLHF

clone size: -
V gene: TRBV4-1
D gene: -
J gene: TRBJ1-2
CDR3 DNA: TGCGCCAGCAGCCAAGATGGGGTGGGACTTCCAGATAACTATGGCTACACCTTC
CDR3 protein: CASSQDGVGLPDNYGYTF

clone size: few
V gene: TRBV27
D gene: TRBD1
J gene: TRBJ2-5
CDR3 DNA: TGTGCCAGCAGTTTAAGGGGTGGGACAGCTAAAGAGACCCAGTACTTC
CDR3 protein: CASSLRGGTAKETQYF

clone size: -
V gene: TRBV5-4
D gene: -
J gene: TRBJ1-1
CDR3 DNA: TGTGCCAGCAGCTCACCCAGCGGACGTTGGAACACTGAAGCTTTCTTT
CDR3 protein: CASSSPSGRWNTEAFF

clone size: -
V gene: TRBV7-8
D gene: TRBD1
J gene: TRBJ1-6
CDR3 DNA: TGTGCCAGCAGCTTGGACAGGGGTAATTCACCCCTCCACTTT
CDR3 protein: CASSLDRGNSPLHF

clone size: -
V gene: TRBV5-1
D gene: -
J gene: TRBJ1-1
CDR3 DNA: TGCGCCAGCAGCCATACCGGGACACAAGAAGCTTTCTTT
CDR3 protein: CASSHTGTQEAFF

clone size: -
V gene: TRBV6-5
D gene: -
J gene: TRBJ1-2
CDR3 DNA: TGTGCCAGCAGTTACCTCCGGGGGTCCTACTATGGCTACACCTTC
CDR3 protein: CASSYLRGSYYGYTF

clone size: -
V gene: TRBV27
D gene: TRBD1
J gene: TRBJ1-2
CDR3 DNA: TGTGCCAGCAGTCCATTCAGGGGGGATTATGGCTACACCTTC
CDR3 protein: CASSPFRGDYGYTF

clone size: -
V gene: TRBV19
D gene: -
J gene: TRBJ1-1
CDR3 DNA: TGTGCCAGCCAGATGAGGCGGAACACTGAAGCTTTCTTT
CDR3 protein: CASQMRRNTEAFF

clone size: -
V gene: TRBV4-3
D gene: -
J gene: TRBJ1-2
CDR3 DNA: TGCGCCAGCAGCCAAGCTGGAGGCTATGGCTACACCTTC
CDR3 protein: CASSQAGGYGYTF

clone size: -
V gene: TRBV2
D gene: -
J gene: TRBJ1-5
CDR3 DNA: TGTGCCAGCAGTGAATGGGGGCTTTCGGGCAATCAGCCCCAGCATTTT
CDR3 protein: CASSEWGLSGNQPQHF

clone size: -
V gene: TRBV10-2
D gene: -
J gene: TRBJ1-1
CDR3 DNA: TGCGCCAGCAGAGGACAGAACACTGAAGCTTTCTTT
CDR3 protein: CASRGQNTEAFF

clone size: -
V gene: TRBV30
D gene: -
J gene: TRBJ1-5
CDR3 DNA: TGTGCCTGGAGTGAACATTGGACAGAGAATCAGCCCCAGCATTTT
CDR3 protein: CAWSEHWTENQPQHF

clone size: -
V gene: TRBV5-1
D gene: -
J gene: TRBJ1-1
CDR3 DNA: TGCGCCAGCAGTGAGGGTGTCACTGAAGCTTTCTTT
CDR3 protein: CASSEGVTEAFF

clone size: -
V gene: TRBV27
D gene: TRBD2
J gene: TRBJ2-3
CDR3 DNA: TGTGCCAGCAGTTTTAGCGGGAGGGCCGGGGATACGCAGTATTTT
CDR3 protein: CASSFSGRAGDTQYF